Following are 3 T cell receptor beta chains from one sample sequenced in a study of beta chain features in type 1 diabetes. Whole-study findings and limits: Across all four CD4+ subsets, people with type 1 diabetes showed modestly shorter TCRB CDR3s.

No antigen has been assigned to these receptors. The sequenced template was cDNA made from the entire isolated RNA. Clones were sequenced by immunoSEQ multiplex PCR, and TCRdb holds only the in-frame ones, with some missing. Seen here are 500,000 to 650,000 clones, over 10% observed once, and the top ten hold more than 0.09%. Sequencing was performed on naive CD4+ T cells from blood. Every receptor here comes from a man aged 25 to 45 with type 1 diabetes.

The table lists this clone with a few counts. CDR3 loop: CASSVSTGTSGGIQETQYF. Here the CDR3 DNA reads TGTGCCAGCAGCGTCAGCACCGGGACTAGCGGGGGGATACAAGAGACCCAGTACTTC. The chain employs TRBV9 and TRBJ2-5; the match to TRBD2 covers 15 bases. The CDR3 has 19 residues. J lost 2 bases, V lost 2 bases, and 10 bases had no gene match. Per germline, CDR1 SGDLS and CDR2 YYNGEE.

The J gene is TRBJ2-1, the V gene TRBV6-5; D possibly uses TRBD1 or TRBD2 (5 bases each). Deletions cut 2 bases from V and 6 bases from J, with 14 bases between. Germline values: CDR1 MNHEY, CDR2 SVGAGI. The CDR3 totals 15 residues. The CDR3 spells CASSYPGVGVNEQFF. In DNA form, the CDR3 reads TGTGCCAGCAGTTACCCCGGGGTAGGGGTCAATGAGCAGTTCTTC.

The V call is TRBV18, the J call TRBJ2-2; D might be TRBD1 (5 bases). Germline V lookup: CDR1 KGHSH, CDR2 LQKENI. CDR3 length: 14 amino acids. V shed 0 bases and J shed 3 bases, with 5 bases lying between them. CDR3 loop: CASSPPRDTGELFF. The CDR3 DNA is TGTGCCAGCTCACCACCCAGGGACACCGGGGAGCTGTTTTTT.